This TCR beta chain was documented in a study of blood T cell repertoires in COVID-19. On the study more broadly: Samples of COVID-19 (acute and convalescent) were obtained from the United States, Italy and Spain. T cells, B-cell-depleted T cells, or PBMCs supplied cDNA or gDNA.

This clone was found once. Sequencing was performed with immunoSEQ multiplex PCR; in TCRdb, only in-frame clones are kept and a portion is missing. The sample holds around 250,000 clones; approximately 89% are singletons and the top ten take around 3.1%. The ends were cut back, 5 bases at V and 5 bases at J, with 3 bases in the middle. This CDR3 has 11 residues. Per germline, CDR1 KGHSH and CDR2 LQKENI. The specimen was PBMCs or T cells enriched from blood (not recorded which). The clonotype originates from a woman aged 40-49 years who had been exposed to COVID-19. The V gene is TRBV18, the J gene TRBJ1-4, with D hard to call. In DNA, the CDR3 is TGTGCCAGCTCAGAGAATGAAAAACTGTTTTTT. This sequence encodes CASSENEKLFF.